What follows is one T cell receptor beta chain and its context. Method: immunoSEQ multiplex PCR; TCRdb's copy keeps in-frame clones and lacks some. Of under 15,000 clones in the sample, 30% were seen once. The CDR3 has 13 residues. V lost 5 bases and J 4 bases, leaving 8 bases between the germline ends. Germline CDR1 is SNHLY and CDR2 is FYNNEI. The data are from a study of tumour-infiltrating T cells in Burkitt lymphoma. Overall study: Repertoire clonality predicted overall and progression-free survival.

The rearrangement links TRBV2 to TRBJ2-2; D might be TRBD1 (6 bases). Sequencing was performed on tumor tissue. This clonotype was obtained from a human donor with diffuse large B-cell lymphoma. CDR3 DNA: TGTGCCAGCAGTACAGGGTTCACCGGGGAGCTGTTTTTT. Its translation is CASSTGFTGELFF.